This T cell receptor beta chain was sequenced during a study of blood T cell repertoires in COVID-19. Generated by immunoSEQ multiplex PCR, the TCRdb table keeps only in-frame clones and is missing some. The data show under 300,000 clones, about nine tenths seen once. Enrolled through a virtual design, the participants were between about 18 and 100 years of age and came from about two dozen US areas. Two negative PCRs, clearance, or symptom resolution characterized the recovered Cohort 3 donors. The CDR3 runs to 14 residues. V shed 5 bases and J shed 3 bases, with 13 bases lying between them. The V gene's germline CDR1 is SEHNR and CDR2 FQNEAQ (reference sequence).

This sequence was found in a young woman who had recovered from COVID-19. The rearrangement uses TRBV7-9 and TRBJ1-1; D is unclear. Specimen: PBMCs or T cells enriched from blood (not recorded which). CDR3 residues: CASSLDTLYTEAFF. CDR3 DNA: TGTGCCAGCAGCCTCGACACCCTTTACACTGAAGCTTTCTTT. Full variable domain (remainder filled in from reference TRBV7-9 and TRBJ1-1): DTGVSQNPRHKITKRGQNVTFRCDPISEHNRLYWYRQTLGQGPEFLTYFQNEAQLEKSRLLSDRFSAERPKGSFSTLEIQRTEQGDSAMYLCASSLDTLYTEAFFGQGTRLTVV.